This T cell receptor beta chain was recorded in a study of response to subunit inactivated influenza vaccine. Findings and limits, study-wide: It was the authors' suggestion that each seasonal influenza vaccination recruits few new T cells.

Germline V gives CDR1 SGHTA, CDR2 FQGNSA. The germline V and J ends were trimmed by 5 bases and 6 bases, with 17 bases remaining between them. The CDR3 runs 15 residues. This clonotype was seen only a few times. The antigen is not known. TCRdb fed the RT-PCR reads into MiXCR, producing one record per CDR3 protein. This sample has about 650,000 distinct CDR3 sequences, with approximately 14% found just once. The V call is TRBV7-2, the J call TRBJ2-4; D not resolved. This sample comprised PBMCs from blood, obtained around 15 days before vaccination. This sequence was found in a man between 50 and 59 years old who received an inactivated influenza vaccine. This chain's CDR3 is CASSRWSGTGNIQYF. The CDR3 bases are TGTGCCAGCAGCCGATGGTCGGGTACTGGAAACATTCAGTACTTC.